This is a list of T cell receptor beta chains from one sample in a study of blood T cell repertoires in COVID-19. Generated by immunoSEQ multiplex PCR, the TCRdb table keeps only in-frame clones and is missing some. The data contain 250,000 to 300,000 clones, roughly 89% of them singletons. The sample comprised peripheral blood. The receptors come from a woman aged 60-75 years with COVID-19, enrolled during active disease. CDR3s include the opening cysteine and the closing phenylalanine or tryptophan. The order of the fields is J gene, V gene, clone size, D gene, CDR3 DNA, CDR3 protein. A D gene is named only where the DNA matches it firmly. Clone size appears in some rows only: once, few, many, or a class for an expanded clone.

TRBJ2-2	TRBV11-2	NA	NA	TGTGCCAGCAGCCCTGCGAATTGGGGGGCCGGGGAGCTGTTTTTT	CASSPANWGAGELFF
TRBJ1-1	TRBV7-6	few	TRBD1	TGTGCCAGCAGCTTGGCAGGGGGACGGAACACTGAAGCTTTCTTT	CASSLAGGRNTEAFF
TRBJ2-7	TRBV19	NA	TRBD2	TGTGCCAGTAGTGGGTCCCGCGGGGTAGCGGGGCACTACGAGCAGTACTTC	CASSGSRGVAGHYEQYF
TRBJ1-2	TRBV15	NA	NA	TGTGCCACCAGCAGAGATAGGACCAGGGAAGGCACCTTC	CATSRDRTREGTF
TRBJ1-1	TRBV10-3	NA	NA	TGTGCCATCGCCTTGGAACCTCAGGGAAACACTGAAGCTTTCTTT	CAIALEPQGNTEAFF
TRBJ2-7	TRBV6-5	NA	NA	TGTGCCAGCACGCGGGACAGCCGATCCTACGAGCAGTACTTC	CASTRDSRSYEQYF
TRBJ1-5	TRBV6-5	NA	NA	TGTGCCAGCAGTTACAGGGGTAGCAATCAGCCCCAGCATTTT	CASSYRGSNQPQHF
TRBJ1-1	TRBV7-9	NA	TRBD1	TGTGCCAGCAGCTTCTTACGATTGTCAGGGGGCACTGAAGCTTTCTTT	CASSFLRLSGGTEAFF
TRBJ1-3	TRBV7-3	NA	NA	TGTGCCAGCAGCTTAACGGGAGAGGGAAACACCATATATTTT	CASSLTGEGNTIYF
TRBJ1-5	TRBV6-2/TRBV6-3	NA	TRBD1	TGTGCCAGCAGTTCCCCCCCCAGGGGGAGCAATCAGCCCCAGCATTTT	CASSSPPRGSNQPQHF
TRBJ2-2	TRBV6-2/TRBV6-3	NA	NA	TGTGCCAGCAGTTGGGGCGGCATTTCCGGGGAGCTGTTTTTT	CASSWGGISGELFF
TRBJ2-3	TRBV6-1	NA	NA	TGTGCCAGCAGTGAAATGGGCCCCGGGGGTTGGACAGATACGCAGTATTTT	CASSEMGPGGWTDTQYF
TRBJ1-5	TRBV3-1/TRBV3-2	NA	NA	TGTGCCAGCAGCCAAGATCGAGGGCGTAAGCAGCCCCAGCATTTT	CASSQDRGRKQPQHF
TRBJ2-3	TRBV20-1	NA	TRBD2	TGCAGTGCTAGTGGTCTAGCGGCAGATACGCAGTATTTT	CSASGLAADTQYF
TRBJ1-4	TRBV6-5	NA	NA	TGTGCCAGCAGTCGCTGGCAGGGTGGAGAAAAACTGTTTTTT	CASSRWQGGEKLFF
TRBJ1-5	TRBV3-1/TRBV3-2	NA	TRBD1	TGTGCCAGCAGCCCGAGAGGGACAGGGATCGGGGATGGCAATCAGCCCCAGCATTTT	CASSPRGTGIGDGNQPQHF
TRBJ2-3	TRBV5-8	once	TRBD1	TGTGCCAGCAGCTTGCTGGGACAGGGGGACACGCAGTATTTT	CASSLLGQGDTQYF
TRBJ1-5	TRBV25-1	NA	TRBD1	TGTGCCAGCAGTGATAGGACAGGGGAGGATCAGCCCCAGCATTTT	CASSDRTGEDQPQHF
TRBJ2-5	TRBV7-2	NA	NA	TGTGCCAGCAGTCTGGGGACTCCCCAAGAGACCCAGTACTTC	CASSLGTPQETQYF
TRBJ1-5	TRBV4-1	NA	TRBD1	TGCGCCAGCAGCCAAGTTCTGACAGGGGGGCGACCCCAGCATTTT	CASSQVLTGGRPQHF
TRBJ1-1	TRBV29-1	NA	TRBD1	TGCAGCGTTGAGGTGACAGGGGGGAACACTGAAGCTTTCTTT	CSVEVTGGNTEAFF
TRBJ1-1	TRBV7-2	NA	NA	TGTGCCAGCAGCCCACCGACAGGACTGAACACTGAAGCTTTCTTT	CASSPPTGLNTEAFF